The 8 T cell receptor beta chains in this list originate from one sample, sequenced in a study (dated by TCRdb to 2021 to 2024). Libraries were constructed by the immunoSEQ multiplex PCR assay. TCRdb obtained this table from immuneACCESS and retained in-frame rearrangements with V and J assigned. These tables miss some clones; where compared with another copy, unresolved V genes account for less than half of the shortfall, and the remainder is unexplained. The sample yields under 90,000 clones; roughly 93% were counted once. 4% to 5% of the sample rests with the top ten. The sample consisted of PBMCs. The receptors shown here come from a man aged 35 to 55 with rheumatoid arthritis.

This clone has a single count. The CDR3 here is CASSSFGLEGPGANVLTF. The CDR3 DNA reads TGTGCCAGCAGCTCCTTTGGTTTGGAGGGCCCTGGGGCCAACGTCCTGACTTTC. V gene TRBV11-2 combines with J gene TRBJ2-6; D might be TRBD2 (6 bases). Germline CDR1 SGHAT, CDR2 FQNNGV. V was clipped by 4 bases and J by 2 bases, with 18 bases between them. CDR3 length: 18 residues. Full variable domain (outside the CDR3, taken from reference TRBV11-2 and TRBJ2-6): EAGVAQSPRYKIIEKRQSVAFWCNPISGHATLYWYQQILGQGPKLLIQFQNNGVVDDSQLPKDRFSAERLKGVDSTLKIQPAKLEDSAVYLCASSSFGLEGPGANVLTFGAGSRLTVL.

This chain connects TRBV27 to TRBJ1-5, with D possibly matching TRBD1 (5 bases). V gave up 3 bases and J gave up 2 bases, with 11 bases separating them. The length of the CDR3 is 15 residues. CDR1 and CDR2 from the germline V gene are MNHEY and SMNVEV (reference sequence). This chain's CDR3 is CASSLGGGGNQPQHF. The DNA of the CDR3 is TGTGCCAGCAGTTTGGGGGGAGGGGGCAATCAGCCCCAGCATTTT.

The V call is TRBV4-2, the J call TRBJ1-5; a possible D gene is TRBD1 (5 bases). The CDR3 spans 16 residues. V was trimmed by 2 bases and J by 0 bases, leaving 11 bases between them. Germline V lookup: CDR1 LGHNA, CDR2 YNFKEQ. CDR3 loop: CASSQSTANSNQPQHF. CDR3 sequence (DNA): TGTGCCAGCAGCCAATCGACAGCTAATAGCAATCAGCCCCAGCATTTT.

The V and J genes are TRBV29-1 and TRBJ2-5; D is undetermined. Deletions cut 5 bases from V and 1 base from J, with 5 bases between. The CDR3 consists of 11 residues. Germline V lookup: CDR1 SQVTM, CDR2 ANQGSEA. The CDR3 spells CSVSLQETQYF. As DNA, the CDR3 is TGCAGCGTTTCCCTCCAAGAGACCCAGTACTTC. Filled out from reference TRBV29-1 and TRBJ2-5, the complete variable domain reads SAVISQKPSRDICQRGTSLTIQCQVDSQVTMMFWYRQQPGQSLTLIATANQGSEATYESGFVIDKFPISRPNLTFSTLTVSNMSPEDSSIYLCSVSLQETQYFGPGTRLLVL.

The chain carries TRBV7-2 and TRBJ1-1, with D hard to call. The germline V gene encodes CDR1 SGHTA and CDR2 FQGNSA. Trimming shortened V by 5 bases and J by 6 bases, and 10 bases separated the two germline ends. The CDR3 length is 12 residues. CDR3 amino acids: CASSPPGSEAFF. The CDR3 bases are TGTGCCAGCAGCCCCCCTGGGTCTGAAGCTTTCTTT.

The chain combines TRBV5-1 with TRBJ2-1, with 13 nucleotides matching TRBD2. The CDR3 consists of 15 residues. Trimming cost V 6 bases and J 9 bases; bases outside gene matches: 9. Looked up from germline, CDR1 is SGHRS and CDR2 is YFSETQ. The CDR3 sequence: CASTGLAGELGEQFF. The CDR3 DNA sequence: TGCGCCAGCACAGGACTAGCGGGAGAATTAGGTGAGCAGTTCTTC.

This chain uses TRBV19 with TRBJ1-1, with 10 nucleotides matching TRBD1. This CDR3 has 14 residues. V lost 3 bases and J lost 5; bases outside the gene matches: 3. Looked up from germline, CDR1 is LNHDA and CDR2 is SQIVND (reference sequence). CDR3 protein: CASSMTGGVTEAFF. The CDR3 DNA follows: TGTGCCAGTAGTATGACAGGGGGCGTGACTGAAGCTTTCTTT.

This clone was seen once. The chain employs TRBV24-1 and TRBJ2-5; 10 bases line up with TRBD2. The CDR3 is 19 residues long. Germline V gene lookup returns CDR1 KGHDR and CDR2 SFDVKD. Trimming took 9 bases from V and 1 from J; bases not matched to a gene: 19. Here the CDR3 reads CATATTGGSGRKTQETQYF. The CDR3 region has the DNA TGTGCCACCGCAACTACAGGGGGTAGCGGGAGGAAGACCCAAGAGACCCAGTACTTC.